One sample yielded the 15 T cell receptor beta chains listed below, sequenced in a study of technical replicates of blood from a handful of donors. TCRdb's table, derived via immunoSEQ multiplex PCR, lists solely in-frame clones and lacks some. The sample records 80,000 to 95,000 clones, 90% to 97% being singletons. The sample comprised T cells isolated from PBMCs. These TCRs come from a human donor in good health.

This chain connects TRBV2 to TRBJ2-7; 8 nucleotides match TRBD1. J was trimmed by 4 bases and V by 6 bases; bases with no gene match: 17. This CDR3 contains 17 residues. CDR1 is SNHLY and CDR2 is FYNNEI in the germline V gene. The CDR3 nucleotides are TGTGCCAGCAGCAAGTCTTCAGGACAGGGTTTCTTGTACGAGCAGTACTTC. It translates to CASSKSSGQGFLYEQYF.

This chain links TRBV9 with TRBJ2-5; 10 bases align to TRBD2. V gave up 0 bases and J gave up 5 bases; unmatched junction bases: 1. The CDR3 has 14 amino acids. Germline CDR1 SGDLS, CDR2 YYNGEE. The CDR3 reads CASSVGSGGETQYF. CDR3 nucleotide sequence: TGTGCCAGCAGCGTAGGTAGCGGGGGGGAGACCCAGTACTTC.

The chain employs TRBV6-5 and TRBJ2-2; the match to TRBD1 covers 7 bases. This CDR3 comprises 14 residues. The germline V gene has CDR1 MNHEY and CDR2 SVGAGI. V lost 6 bases and J lost 7; bases outside the gene matches: 8. CDR3 amino acids: CASRKQGSGGELFF. CDR3 DNA: TGTGCCAGCAGAAAACAGGGGTCGGGCGGGGAGCTGTTTTTT.

Points on this clone: A read error may produce the germline difference seen at one junction end. This chain uses TRBV2 with TRBJ1-2, with 9 bases fitting TRBD1. Germline values: CDR1 SNHLY, CDR2 FYNNEI. The CDR3 contains 14 residues. CDR3 amino acids: CATSPGTGLGGYTF. DNA for the CDR3: TGTGCCACCAGTCCCGGGACAGGGCTGGGTGGCTACACCTTC.

This chain links TRBV5-4 with TRBJ2-1, with D hard to call. CDR3 length equals 11 residues. The germline V gene has CDR1 SGHNT and CDR2 YYREEE (reference sequence). The germline V and J ends were trimmed by 4 bases and 8 bases, with 7 bases remaining between them. CDR3 region: CASSLPHEQFF. CDR3 DNA: TGTGCCAGCAGCCTCCCCCATGAGCAGTTCTTC.

This clone has a single count. V gene TRBV6-5 combines with J gene TRBJ1-1, with D tentatively TRBD1 (5 bases). In germline, CDR1 is MNHEY, CDR2 SVGAGI. The CDR3 loop spans 14 amino acids. Trimming removed 3 bases from V and 1 base from J, with 9 bases in between. The CDR3 sequence is CASSYGQGNTEAFF. DNA for the CDR3: TGTGCCAGCAGTTATGGCCAGGGGAACACTGAAGCTTTCTTT.

This chain joins TRBV29-1 and TRBJ2-5, with TRBD1 matching 7 bases. J gave up 4 bases and V 6 bases, and 5 bases lay outside the gene matches. The length of the CDR3 is 12 residues. Germline V gene data show CDR1 as SQVTM and CDR2 as ANQGSEA. The CDR3 loop is CSVLQGVETQYF. CDR3 sequence (DNA): TGCAGCGTACTCCAGGGGGTAGAGACCCAGTACTTC.

The V call is TRBV5-6, the J call TRBJ2-7; possibly TRBD2 for D (5 bases). The CDR3 runs to 15 residues. Germline CDR1 reads SGHDT; CDR2 reads YYEEEE. Trimming removed 1 base at V and 3 bases at J, with 14 bases between. The CDR3 DNA reads as TGTGCCAGCAGCTTGTATAGCGAACACAACTACGAGCAGTACTTC. Translation: CASSLYSEHNYEQYF.

This CDR3 is CASSMGANPYETQYF. CDR3 bases: TGTGCCAGCAGCATGGGGGCTAACCCATATGAGACCCAGTACTTC. This chain links TRBV11-2 with TRBJ2-5; tentatively, D is TRBD1 (6 bases). From germline, CDR1 is SGHAT and CDR2 FQNNGV. V was clipped by 5 bases and J by 5 bases, with 18 bases between them. This CDR3 has 15 amino acids.

This clone was counted a single time. The J gene is TRBJ2-2, the V gene TRBV25-1; 9 bases map to TRBD1. The CDR3 contains 14 residues. With 5 bases clipped from V and 3 bases from J, the junction kept 1 base outside the gene matches. CDR1 is MGHDK and CDR2 is SYGVNS in the germline V gene. CDR3: CASSRTGDTGELFF. DNA for the CDR3: TGTGCCAGCAGTAGGACAGGGGACACCGGGGAGCTGTTTTTT.

V gene TRBV19 combines with J gene TRBJ1-1; a possible D gene is TRBD1 (6 bases). Germline CDR1 reads LNHDA; CDR2 reads SQIVND (reference sequence). The CDR3 spans 11 residues. V dropped 5 bases and J dropped 8 bases, with 9 bases sitting between them. The CDR3 nucleotides are TGTGCCAGTAGTTCCGGGACAGAAGCTTTCTTT. It is translated as CASSSGTEAFF.

V and J are TRBV28 and TRBJ1-1; D is perhaps TRBD1 (6 bases). The V end lost 8 bases, the J end lost 5 bases, and 9 bases lay between the germline ends. The CDR3 runs to 11 residues. The V gene's germline CDR1 is MDHEN and CDR2 SYDVKM. CDR3 loop: CASDRGTEAFF. The CDR3 nucleotides read TGTGCCAGCGATAGGGGGACTGAAGCTTTCTTT.

This rearrangement joins TRBV19 to TRBJ2-7; D may be TRBD1 (6 bases). The CDR3 loop spans 14 amino acids. V was cut by 5 bases and J by 2 bases, with 13 bases left in between. The germline gives CDR1 LNHDA, CDR2 SQIVND (reference sequence). DNA for the CDR3: TGTGCCAGTAGTTCACAGGGCGACCCCTACGAGCAGTACTTC. This encodes CASSSQGDPYEQYF. Based on the CDR3 plus reference TRBV19 and TRBJ2-7, the full variable domain is DGGITQSPKYLFRKEGQNVTLSCEQNLNHDAMYWYRQDPGQGLRLIYYSQIVNDFQKGDIAEGYSVSREKKESFPLTVTSAQKNPTAFYLCASSSQGDPYEQYFGPGTRLTVT.

The rearrangement links TRBV28 to TRBJ2-1; the match to TRBD1 covers 10 bases. The CDR3 loop spans 15 amino acids. Germline assignment: CDR1 MDHEN and CDR2 SYDVKM. The V and J ends lost 5 bases and 8 bases, in that order; junction bases with no gene match: 9. CDR3 bases: TGTGCCAGCAGTGTCCCGGGACAGGGGTCTTATGAGCAGTTCTTC. Its protein is CASSVPGQGSYEQFF.

This CDR3 is CASSSGTKNYEQYF. The CDR3 region has the DNA TGTGCCAGCAGTTCGGGGACAAAGAACTACGAGCAGTACTTC. The rearrangement uses TRBV6-6 and TRBJ2-7, with a weak D call TRBD1 (6 bases). The CDR3 sequence is 14 residues long. Germline V lookup: CDR1 MNHNY, CDR2 SVGAGI (reference sequence). V shed 4 bases and J shed 3 bases, with 13 bases lying between them.